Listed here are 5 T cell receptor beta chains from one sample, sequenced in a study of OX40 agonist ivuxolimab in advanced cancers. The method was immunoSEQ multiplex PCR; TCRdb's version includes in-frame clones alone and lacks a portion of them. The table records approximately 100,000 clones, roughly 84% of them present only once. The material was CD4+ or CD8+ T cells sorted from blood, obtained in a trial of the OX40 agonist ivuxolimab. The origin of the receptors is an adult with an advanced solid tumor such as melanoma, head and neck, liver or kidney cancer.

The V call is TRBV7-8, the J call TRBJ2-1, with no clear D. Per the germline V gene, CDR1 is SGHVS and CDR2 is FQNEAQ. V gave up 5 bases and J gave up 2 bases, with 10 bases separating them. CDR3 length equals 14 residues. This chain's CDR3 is CASSLNVPYNEQFF. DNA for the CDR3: TGTGCCAGCAGCCTAAATGTACCCTACAATGAGCAGTTCTTC.

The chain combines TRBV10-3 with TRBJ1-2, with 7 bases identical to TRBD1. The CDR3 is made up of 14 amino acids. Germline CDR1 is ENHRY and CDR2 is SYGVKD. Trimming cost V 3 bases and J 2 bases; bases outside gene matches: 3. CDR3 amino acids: CAISDRQGNYGYTF. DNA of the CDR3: TGTGCCATCAGTGACAGACAGGGAAACTATGGCTACACCTTC.

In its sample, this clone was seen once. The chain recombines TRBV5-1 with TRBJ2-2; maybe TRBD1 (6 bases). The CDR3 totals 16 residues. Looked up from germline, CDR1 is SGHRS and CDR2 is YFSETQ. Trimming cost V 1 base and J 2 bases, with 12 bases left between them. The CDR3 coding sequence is TGCGCCAGCAGCTTGTATCCAGGGGAAAACACCGGGGAGCTGTTTTTT. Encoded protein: CASSLYPGENTGELFF.

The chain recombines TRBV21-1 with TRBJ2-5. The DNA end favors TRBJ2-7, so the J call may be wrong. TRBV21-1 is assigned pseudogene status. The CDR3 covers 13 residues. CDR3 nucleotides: TGTCGAGGTGGGGATCCGCTACCCTACGAGCAGTACTTC. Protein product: CRGGDPLPYEQYF.

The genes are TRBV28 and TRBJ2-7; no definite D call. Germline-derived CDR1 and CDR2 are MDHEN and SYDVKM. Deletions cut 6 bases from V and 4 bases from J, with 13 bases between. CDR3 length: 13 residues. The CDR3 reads CASRGPTKYEQYF. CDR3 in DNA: TGTGCCAGCAGGGGTCCAACCAAATACGAGCAGTACTTC.